Shown below are 19 T cell receptor beta chains from a single sample sequenced in a study of OX40 agonist ivuxolimab in advanced cancers. Produced via immunoSEQ multiplex PCR; TCRdb's table is partial and in-frame only. The sample holds around 40,000 clones, around 85% seen once. The sequences come from CD4+ or CD8+ T cells sorted from blood, collected in a trial of the OX40 agonist ivuxolimab. The receptors stem from an adult with an advanced solid tumor such as melanoma, head and neck, liver or kidney cancer.

This chain connects TRBV9 to TRBJ2-1; D unclear. The V gene's germline CDR1 is SGDLS and CDR2 YYNGEE. Trimming took 0 bases from V and 7 from J, leaving 5 bases between them. The CDR3 is 12 amino acids. The CDR3 loop reads CASSVASNEQFF. The CDR3 nucleotides read TGTGCCAGCAGCGTAGCTTCGAATGAGCAGTTCTTC.

The chain's CDR3 is CASSRSGLAGGPHTGELFF. The CDR3 region has the DNA TGTGCCAGCAGCCGTAGCGGTCTAGCGGGGGGGCCGCACACCGGGGAGCTGTTTTTT. V is TRBV11-2 and J is TRBJ2-2; 12 bases are shared with TRBD2. Unmatched junction bases numbered 13, after V lost 5 bases and J lost 3 bases. The length of the CDR3 is 19 residues. Germline V lookup: CDR1 SGHAT, CDR2 FQNNGV.

The chain recombines TRBV4-2 with TRBJ2-7; D ambiguous. The CDR3 totals 13 residues. Germline lookup yields CDR1 LGHNA and CDR2 YNFKEQ. The V end was cut by 0 bases, the J end by 6 bases, with 9 bases between. The DNA of the CDR3 is TGTGCCAGCAGCCAAGACTTTACTCTCGAGCAGTACTTC. Protein product: CASSQDFTLEQYF.

V usage is TRBV6-5 and J usage is TRBJ1-1; D not certain. CDR1 is MNHEY and CDR2 is SVGAGI in the germline V gene. The CDR3 extends over 14 amino acids. Trimming shortened V by 0 bases and J by 4 bases, and 9 bases separated the two germline ends. DNA of the CDR3: TGTGCCAGCAGTTACTCCCCAGGTTTCACTGAAGCTTTCTTT. Translation gives CASSYSPGFTEAFF.

The V gene is TRBV13, the J gene TRBJ1-1, with 7 bases lining up with TRBD1. V shed 3 bases and J 5 bases; nucleotides not matched to a gene: 3. The germline gives CDR1 PRHDT, CDR2 FYEKMQ (reference sequence). This CDR3 contains 13 residues. In nucleotides, the CDR3 is TGTGCCAGCAGCTTGTACAGGGGAACTGAAGCTTTCTTT. It encodes CASSLYRGTEAFF.

The chain is built from TRBV27 and TRBJ2-6; a weak D match, TRBD1 (5 bases). The CDR3 is made up of 15 amino acids. CDR1 MNHEY and CDR2 SMNVEV come from the germline V gene (reference sequence). V dropped 4 bases and J dropped 1 base, with 8 bases sitting between them. CDR3 loop: CASSSSGSGANVLTF. The CDR3 nucleotides read TGTGCCAGCAGTTCCTCAGGGTCTGGGGCCAACGTCCTGACTTTC.

V usage is TRBV7-2 and J usage is TRBJ2-1; 13 positions match TRBD2. The CDR3 runs to 16 residues. After removal of 5 bases from V and 7 bases from J, the junction contained 8 bases not matched to a gene. CDR1 and CDR2 from the germline V gene are SGHTA and FQGNSA. The CDR3, as DNA: TGTGCCAGCAGCCCGGGGACTAGCGGGGTGTGGAATGAGCAGTTCTTC. Residues: CASSPGTSGVWNEQFF. The variable domain in full, with the rest retrieved from reference TRBV7-2 and TRBJ2-1, is GAGVSQSPSNKVTEKGKDVELRCDPISGHTALYWYRQSLGQGLEFLIYFQGNSAPDKSGLPSDRFSAERTGGSVSTLTIQRTQQEDSAVYLCASSPGTSGVWNEQFFGPGTRLTVL.

Here the CDR3 reads CASSIAGVHSGNTIYF. The CDR3 DNA reads TGTGCCAGCAGCATTGCCGGCGTACACTCTGGAAACACCATATATTTT. The J gene is TRBJ1-3, the V gene TRBV5-4; the D is unclear. This CDR3 spans 16 amino acids. Germline lookup yields CDR1 SGHNT and CDR2 YYREEE (reference sequence). With 4 bases removed from V and 0 bases from J, the gap between germline ends came to 14 bases. The full variable domain, in which reference TRBV5-4 and TRBJ1-3 provide the parts outside the CDR3, is ETGVTQSPTHLIKTRGQQVTLRCSSQSGHNTVSWYQQALGQGPQFIFQYYREEENGRGNFPPRFSGLQFPNYSSELNVNALELDDSALYLCASSIAGVHSGNTIYFGEGSWLTVV.

The chain joins TRBV30 to TRBJ2-1; TRBD2 matches 7 bases. The CDR3 runs 15 residues. Looked up from germline, CDR1 is GTSNPN and CDR2 is SVGIG (reference sequence). V shed 7 bases, J shed 4 bases, and the junction held 13 bases outside the gene matches. CDR3 nucleotide sequence: TGTGCCTCGGGGAGAGCGGGGAGCGATTACAATGAGCAGTTCTTC. Its protein product is CASGRAGSDYNEQFF.

This clone appeared a few times. The chain uses TRBV7-9 and TRBJ1-6; a possible D gene is TRBD1 (5 bases). Trimming took 7 bases from V and 9 from J, leaving 16 bases between them. CDR3 length: 14 residues. In germline, CDR1 is SEHNR, CDR2 FQNEAQ (reference sequence). The CDR3 here is CASTPGGDRSPLHF. The CDR3 DNA reads as TGTGCCAGCACCCCCGGGGGAGACCGTTCACCCCTCCACTTT.

The CDR3 DNA reads as TGTGCCAGTAGAACCTTAAGTTCAGGGCCCGGAAACACCATATATTTT. Protein product: CASRTLSSGPGNTIYF. The J gene is TRBJ1-3, the V gene TRBV19; possible D gene TRBD1, 5 bases. With 6 bases removed from V and 4 bases from J, the gap between germline ends came to 19 bases. This CDR3 has 16 amino acids. Germline-derived CDR1 and CDR2 are LNHDA and SQIVND (reference sequence).

With regard to this clone: At one boundary the junction diverges from the germline segment, which might be a read error. The J gene is TRBJ2-1, the V gene TRBV6-4, with 10 bases that match TRBD2. The CDR3 is 15 amino acids. Germline lookup yields CDR1 MRHNA and CDR2 SNTAGT. The CDR3 region has the DNA TGTGCCAGCAGCGATACTAGCGGGGCCTACGATGAGCAGTTCTTC. This translates into CASSDTSGAYDEQFF.

The chain uses TRBV6-5 and TRBJ1-1; 9 bases are a match to TRBD1. J was trimmed by 4 bases and V by 6 bases; bases with no gene match: 9. Germline assignment: CDR1 MNHEY and CDR2 SVGAGI. The length of the CDR3 is 15 residues. Written as DNA, the CDR3 is TGTGCCAGCAGGCCCGGGACAGGGTTGAGCACTGAAGCTTTCTTT. Residues: CASRPGTGLSTEAFF.

The chain carries TRBV5-1 and TRBJ2-3; unclear D gene. Germline CDR1 and CDR2: SGHRS and YFSETQ. Trimming took 0 bases from V and 2 from J, leaving 4 bases between them. The CDR3 has 13 amino acids. CDR3 amino acids: CASSLGFTDTQYF. CDR3 nucleotides: TGCGCCAGCAGCTTGGGCTTCACAGATACGCAGTATTTT.

In this sample, this clone turned up a few times. The chain recombines TRBV7-9 with TRBJ1-6; TRBD1 might be the D (5 bases). Trimming took 1 base from V and 5 from J, leaving 15 bases between them. Per germline, CDR1 SEHNR and CDR2 FQNEAQ (reference sequence). CDR3 length equals 17 residues. The CDR3 DNA follows: TGTGCCAGCAGCTTAGGGGGGAAAGGTAAGGATAATTCACCCCTCCACTTT. Translated: CASSLGGKGKDNSPLHF.

CDR3 residues: CASSPGWGGKIYNEQFF. Here the CDR3 DNA reads TGTGCCAGCAGCCCAGGCTGGGGCGGGAAAATATACAATGAGCAGTTCTTC. The rearrangement uses TRBV7-9 and TRBJ2-1, with D perhaps TRBD2 (6 bases). Germline V gives CDR1 SEHNR, CDR2 FQNEAQ (reference sequence). This CDR3 contains 17 residues. V was pared by 5 bases and J by 4 bases, with 21 bases between. Complete variable domain (other parts from reference TRBV7-9 and TRBJ2-1): DTGVSQNPRHKITKRGQNVTFRCDPISEHNRLYWYRQTLGQGPEFLTYFQNEAQLEKSRLLSDRFSAERPKGSFSTLEIQRTEQGDSAMYLCASSPGWGGKIYNEQFFGPGTRLTVL.

This sequence joins TRBV2 and TRBJ1-6, with 8 bases matching TRBD1. With 7 bases clipped from V and 10 bases from J, the junction kept 6 bases outside the gene matches. This CDR3 contains 13 residues. Germline V CDR1 and CDR2: SNHLY, FYNNEI. CDR3 protein: CASTQQGGSPLHF. The CDR3 DNA reads TGTGCCAGCACCCAACAGGGGGGCTCACCCCTCCACTTT.

This chain links TRBV11-2 with TRBJ1-1; D is ambiguous. V shed 1 base and J shed 4 bases, with 13 bases lying between them. Germline lookup yields CDR1 SGHAT and CDR2 FQNNGV. The CDR3 extends over 15 amino acids. The CDR3: CASSLVRVRGTEAFF. The CDR3 DNA follows: TGTGCCAGCAGCTTAGTAAGGGTCAGAGGCACTGAAGCTTTCTTT.

This clone has just a few counts. V is TRBV29-1 and J is TRBJ2-5; D might be TRBD2 (6 bases). CDR3 length: 11 amino acids. Germline V CDR1 and CDR2: SQVTM, ANQGSEA. V lost 7 bases and J 4 bases, leaving 10 bases between the germline ends. The CDR3 DNA follows: TGCAGCGCGGGAGACGGAGAGACCCAGTACTTC. Translated: CSAGDGETQYF.